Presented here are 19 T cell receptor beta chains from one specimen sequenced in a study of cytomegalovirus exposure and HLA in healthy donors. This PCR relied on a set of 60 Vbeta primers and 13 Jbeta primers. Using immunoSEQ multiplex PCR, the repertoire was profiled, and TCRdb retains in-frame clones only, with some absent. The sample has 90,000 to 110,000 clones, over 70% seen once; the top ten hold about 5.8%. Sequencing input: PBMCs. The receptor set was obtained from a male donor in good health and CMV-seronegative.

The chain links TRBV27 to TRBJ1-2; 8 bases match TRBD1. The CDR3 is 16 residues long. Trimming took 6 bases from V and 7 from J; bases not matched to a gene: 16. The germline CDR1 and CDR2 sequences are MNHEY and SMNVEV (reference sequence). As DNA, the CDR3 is TGTGCCAGCAGCACCGGCCAGGGGGCCGGAGTTGGTGGCTACACCTTC. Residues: CASSTGQGAGVGGYTF.

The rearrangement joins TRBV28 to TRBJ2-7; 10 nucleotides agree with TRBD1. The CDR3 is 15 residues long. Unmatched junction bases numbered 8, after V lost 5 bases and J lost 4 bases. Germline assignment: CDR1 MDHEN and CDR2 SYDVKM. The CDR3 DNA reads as TGTGCCAGCAGTCCCCCGGGACAGGGGAGGTACGAGCAGTACTTC. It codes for CASSPPGQGRYEQYF.

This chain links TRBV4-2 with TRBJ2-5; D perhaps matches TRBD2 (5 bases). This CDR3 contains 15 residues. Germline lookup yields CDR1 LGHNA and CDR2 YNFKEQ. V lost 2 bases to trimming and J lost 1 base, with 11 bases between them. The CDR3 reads CASSQPGGGQETQYF. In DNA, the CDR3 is TGTGCCAGCAGCCAACCCGGCGGAGGCCAAGAGACCCAGTACTTC.

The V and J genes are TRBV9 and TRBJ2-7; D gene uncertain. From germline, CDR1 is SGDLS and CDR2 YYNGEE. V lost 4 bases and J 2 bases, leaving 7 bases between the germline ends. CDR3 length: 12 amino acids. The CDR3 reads CASSSYAYEQYF. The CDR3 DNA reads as TGTGCCAGCAGCTCCTACGCCTACGAGCAGTACTTC. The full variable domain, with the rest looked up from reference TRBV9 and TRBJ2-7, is DSGVTQTPKHLITATGQRVTLRCSPRSGDLSVYWYQQSLDQGLQFLIQYYNGEERAKGNILERFSAQQFPDLHSELNLSSLELGDSALYFCASSSYAYEQYFGPGTRLTVT.

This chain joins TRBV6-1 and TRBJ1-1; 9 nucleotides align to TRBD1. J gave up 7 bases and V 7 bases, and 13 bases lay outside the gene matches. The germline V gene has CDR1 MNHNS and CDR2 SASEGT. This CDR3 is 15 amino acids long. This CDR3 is CASMRETGGSGEAFF. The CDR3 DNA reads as TGTGCCAGCATGCGAGAGACAGGGGGTTCGGGTGAAGCTTTCTTT.

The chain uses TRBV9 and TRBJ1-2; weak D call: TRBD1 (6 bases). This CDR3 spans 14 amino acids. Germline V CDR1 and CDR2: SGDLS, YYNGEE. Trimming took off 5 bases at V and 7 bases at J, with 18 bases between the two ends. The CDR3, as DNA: TGTGCCAGCAGACTCACGGGACAAACCTCTGGCTACACCTTC. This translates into CASRLTGQTSGYTF.

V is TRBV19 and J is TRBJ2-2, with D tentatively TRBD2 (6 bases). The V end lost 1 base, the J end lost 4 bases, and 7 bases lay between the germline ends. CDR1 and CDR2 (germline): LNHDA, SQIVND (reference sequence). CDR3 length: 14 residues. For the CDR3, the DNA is TGTGCCAGTAGTATAGGGAGGGGCACCGGGGAGCTGTTTTTT. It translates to CASSIGRGTGELFF.

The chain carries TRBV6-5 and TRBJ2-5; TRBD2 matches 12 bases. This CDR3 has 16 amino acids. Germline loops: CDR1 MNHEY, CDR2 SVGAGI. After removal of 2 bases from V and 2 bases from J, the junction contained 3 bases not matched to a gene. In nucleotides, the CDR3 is TGTGCCAGCAGTTACACCGGGACTAGCGGGCAAGAGACCCAGTACTTC. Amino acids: CASSYTGTSGQETQYF.

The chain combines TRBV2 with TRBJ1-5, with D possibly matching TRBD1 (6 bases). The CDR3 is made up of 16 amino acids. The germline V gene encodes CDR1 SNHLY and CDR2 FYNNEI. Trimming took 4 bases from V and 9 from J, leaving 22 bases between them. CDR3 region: CASSARGGGHTTPQHF. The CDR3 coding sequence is TGTGCCAGCAGTGCTAGGGGTGGGGGACACACGACGCCCCAGCATTTT.

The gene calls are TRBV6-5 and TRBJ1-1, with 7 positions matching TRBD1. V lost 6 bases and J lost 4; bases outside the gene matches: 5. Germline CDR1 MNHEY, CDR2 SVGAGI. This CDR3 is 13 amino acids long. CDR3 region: CASSTTGPTEAFF. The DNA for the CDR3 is TGTGCCAGCAGCACGACAGGGCCCACTGAAGCTTTCTTT.

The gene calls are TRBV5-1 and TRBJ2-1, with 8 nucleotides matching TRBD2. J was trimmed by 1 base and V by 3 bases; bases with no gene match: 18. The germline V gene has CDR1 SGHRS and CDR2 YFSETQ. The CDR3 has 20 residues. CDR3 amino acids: CASSSGGRAGVVMSYNEQFF. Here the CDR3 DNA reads TGCGCCAGCAGCTCTGGCGGACGAGCGGGAGTCGTGATGTCCTACAATGAGCAGTTCTTC.

CDR3 region: CASSQRGDIMLGIQYF. CDR3 nucleotide sequence: TGTGCCAGCAGCCAACGGGGGGATATAATGCTTGGCATTCAGTACTTC. This chain joins TRBV7-8 and TRBJ2-4; 7 nucleotides line up with TRBD2. CDR1 and CDR2 (germline): SGHVS, FQNEAQ. The CDR3 is 16 residues long. The junction had 16 bases not matched to a gene; V was cut back by 5 bases and J by 9 bases.

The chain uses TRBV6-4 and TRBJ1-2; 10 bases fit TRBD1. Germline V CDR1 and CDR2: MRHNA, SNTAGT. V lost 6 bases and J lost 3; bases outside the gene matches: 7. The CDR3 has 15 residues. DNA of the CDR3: TGTGCCAGCAGCGCCGGGACAGGGGTGGACTATGGCTACACCTTC. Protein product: CASSAGTGVDYGYTF.

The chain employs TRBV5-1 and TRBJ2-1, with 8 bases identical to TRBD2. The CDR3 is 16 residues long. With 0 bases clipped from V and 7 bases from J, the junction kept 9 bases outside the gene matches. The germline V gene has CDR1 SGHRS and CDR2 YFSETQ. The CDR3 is CASSLDPGRAGNEQFF. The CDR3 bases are TGCGCCAGCAGCTTGGATCCCGGGAGGGCGGGAAATGAGCAGTTCTTC.

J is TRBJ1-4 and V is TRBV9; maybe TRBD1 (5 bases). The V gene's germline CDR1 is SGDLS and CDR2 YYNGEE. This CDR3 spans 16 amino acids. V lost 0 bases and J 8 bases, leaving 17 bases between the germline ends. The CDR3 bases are TGTGCCAGCAGCGTAGCCCCTGGGACTCAGCGGGAAAAACTGTTTTTT. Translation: CASSVAPGTQREKLFF.

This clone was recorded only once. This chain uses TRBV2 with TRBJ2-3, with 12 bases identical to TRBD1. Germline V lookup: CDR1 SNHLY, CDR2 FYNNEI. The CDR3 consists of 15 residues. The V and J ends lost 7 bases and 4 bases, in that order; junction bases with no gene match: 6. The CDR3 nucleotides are TGTGCCAGCAACCCGGGACAGGGGGCTCCAGATACGCAGTATTTT. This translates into CASNPGQGAPDTQYF. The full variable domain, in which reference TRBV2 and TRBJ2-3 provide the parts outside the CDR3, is EPEVTQTPSHQVTQMGQEVILRCVPISNHLYFYWYRQILGQKVEFLVSFYNNEISEKSEIFDDQFSVERPDGSNFTLKIRSTKLEDSAMYFCASNPGQGAPDTQYFGPGTRLTVL.

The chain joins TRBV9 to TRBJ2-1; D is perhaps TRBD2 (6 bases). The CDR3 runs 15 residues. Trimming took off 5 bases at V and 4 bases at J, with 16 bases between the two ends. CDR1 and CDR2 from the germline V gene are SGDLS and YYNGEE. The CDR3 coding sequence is TGTGCCAGCAGAGACGAGAGCGGGCTGTACAATGAGCAGTTCTTC. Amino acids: CASRDESGLYNEQFF.

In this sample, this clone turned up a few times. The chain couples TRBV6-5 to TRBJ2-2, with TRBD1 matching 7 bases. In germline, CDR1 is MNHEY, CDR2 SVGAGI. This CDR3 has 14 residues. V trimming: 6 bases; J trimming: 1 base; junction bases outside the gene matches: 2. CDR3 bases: TGTGCCAGCAGCCGACAGGGGAACACCGGGGAGCTGTTTTTT. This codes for CASSRQGNTGELFF.

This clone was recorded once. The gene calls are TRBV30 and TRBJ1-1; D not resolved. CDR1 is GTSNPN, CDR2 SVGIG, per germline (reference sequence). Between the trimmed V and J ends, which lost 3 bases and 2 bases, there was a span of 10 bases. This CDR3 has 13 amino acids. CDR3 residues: CAWSHSRNTEAFF. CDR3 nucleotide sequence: TGTGCCTGGAGCCACAGCCGAAACACTGAAGCTTTCTTT.